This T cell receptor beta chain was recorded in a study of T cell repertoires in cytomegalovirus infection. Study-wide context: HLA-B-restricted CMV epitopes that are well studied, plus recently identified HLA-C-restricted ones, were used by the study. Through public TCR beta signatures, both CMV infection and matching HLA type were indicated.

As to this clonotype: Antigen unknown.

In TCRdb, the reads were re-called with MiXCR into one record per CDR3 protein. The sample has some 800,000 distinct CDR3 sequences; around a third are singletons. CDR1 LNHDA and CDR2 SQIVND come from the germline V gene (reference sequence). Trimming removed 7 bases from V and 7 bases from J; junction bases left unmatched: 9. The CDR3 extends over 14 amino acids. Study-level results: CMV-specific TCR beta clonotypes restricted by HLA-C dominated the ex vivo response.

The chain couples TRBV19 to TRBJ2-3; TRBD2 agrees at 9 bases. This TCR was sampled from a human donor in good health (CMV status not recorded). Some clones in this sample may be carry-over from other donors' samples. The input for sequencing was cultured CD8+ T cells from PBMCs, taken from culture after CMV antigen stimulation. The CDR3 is CASTPGLAINTQYF. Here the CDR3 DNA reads TGTGCCAGTACCCCGGGACTAGCAATTAATACGCAGTATTTT.